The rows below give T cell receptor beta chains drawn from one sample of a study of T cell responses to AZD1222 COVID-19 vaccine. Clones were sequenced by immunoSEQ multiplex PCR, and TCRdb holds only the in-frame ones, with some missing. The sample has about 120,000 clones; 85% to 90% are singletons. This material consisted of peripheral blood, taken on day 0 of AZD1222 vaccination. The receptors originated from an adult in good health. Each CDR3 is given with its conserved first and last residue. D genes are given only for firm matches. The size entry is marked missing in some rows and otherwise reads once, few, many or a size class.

DNA: TGTGCCAGCAGTTCGACGGGGCTCGGGGAGCTGTTTTTT
CDR3: CASSSTGLGELFF
size: .
D: .
V: TRBV28
J: TRBJ2-2

DNA: TGTGCCAGCAGCCCGACTAGCGCCCAAGAGACCCAGTACTTC
CDR3: CASSPTSAQETQYF
size: .
D: TRBD2
V: TRBV5-5
J: TRBJ2-5

DNA: TGCGCCAGCAGCTTGCTGGGACAGTCTAACTATGGCTACACCTTC
CDR3: CASSLLGQSNYGYTF
size: .
D: TRBD1
V: TRBV5-1
J: TRBJ1-2

DNA: TGTGCCAGCAGCCCCACAGGGTGGGTCGAAAAACTGTTTTTT
CDR3: CASSPTGWVEKLFF
size: .
D: .
V: TRBV11-2
J: TRBJ1-4

DNA: TGTGCCAGTAGCCGAACAGGACACACTGAAGCTTTCTTT
CDR3: CASSRTGHTEAFF
size: once
D: .
V: TRBV19
J: TRBJ1-1

DNA: TGTGCCAGCAGCACCGCGTACTCTGAAGCTTTCTTT
CDR3: CASSTAYSEAFF
size: .
D: .
V: TRBV12-3/TRBV12-4
J: TRBJ1-1

DNA: TGTGCCAGCAGCTTCTCTAGGACAGTCTACGAGCAGTACTTC
CDR3: CASSFSRTVYEQYF
size: .
D: .
V: TRBV7-9
J: TRBJ2-7

DNA: TGCGCCAGCAGCCAAGAATTCGGACAGGCAAAGGGCTACACCTTC
CDR3: CASSQEFGQAKGYTF
size: .
D: TRBD1
V: TRBV4-3
J: TRBJ1-2

DNA: TGTGCCATCAGGGAGGCAGGGGCGGCTGGGGCCAACGTCCTGACTTTC
CDR3: CAIREAGAAGANVLTF
size: .
D: .
V: TRBV10-3
J: TRBJ2-6

DNA: TGTGCCAGCAGTATAGACAGGGGAGAGACCCAGTACTTC
CDR3: CASSIDRGETQYF
size: .
D: TRBD1
V: TRBV7-3
J: TRBJ2-5

DNA: TGCGCCAGCAGCTTGGGAGCACAGGGGTATGGAAACACCATATATTTT
CDR3: CASSLGAQGYGNTIYF
size: .
D: TRBD1
V: TRBV5-1
J: TRBJ1-3

DNA: TGTGCCAGCAGCGTAAGTCGGGAGCAGTTCTTC
CDR3: CASSVSREQFF
size: .
D: .
V: TRBV9
J: TRBJ2-1

DNA: TGTGCCAGCAGCTCCCACGGGGGGTTCTCCTACGAGCAGTACTTC
CDR3: CASSSHGGFSYEQYF
size: .
D: TRBD2
V: TRBV7-8
J: TRBJ2-7

DNA: TGTGCCAGCAGCCATCAAGGAGCTGGCTACACCTTC
CDR3: CASSHQGAGYTF
size: .
D: .
V: TRBV14
J: TRBJ1-2

DNA: TGTGCCAGCAGTTTTGGGGTAGGGATTATGGGTGAAGCTTTCTTT
CDR3: CASSFGVGIMGEAFF
size: .
D: .
V: TRBV28
J: TRBJ1-1

DNA: TGTGCCAGCAGCTTTCGGGAGGGGAACACTGAAGCTTTCTTT
CDR3: CASSFREGNTEAFF
size: few
D: .
V: TRBV5-4
J: TRBJ1-1

DNA: TGTGCCAGCAGCCCGTCAGGGGGTATGAACACTGAAGCTTTCTTT
CDR3: CASSPSGGMNTEAFF
size: few
D: TRBD1
V: TRBV5-5
J: TRBJ1-1

DNA: TGTGCCAGCTCGCCCACAGCGGGATACAATGAGCAGTTCTTC
CDR3: CASSPTAGYNEQFF
size: .
D: TRBD2
V: TRBV18
J: TRBJ2-1

DNA: TGTGCCAGTAGCGCCTACGACACTGAAGCTTTCTTT
CDR3: CASSAYDTEAFF
size: .
D: .
V: TRBV19
J: TRBJ1-1

DNA: TGTGCCATCAGGCGGACTAGCGGGGACAATGAGCAGTTCTTC
CDR3: CAIRRTSGDNEQFF
size: .
D: TRBD2
V: TRBV10-3
J: TRBJ2-1

DNA: TGTGCCACCAGCAGAGATCCGAACACCGGGGAGCTGTTTTTT
CDR3: CATSRDPNTGELFF
size: .
D: .
V: TRBV15
J: TRBJ2-2

DNA: TGTGCCAGCAGTGATTTTGAGGGACAGCGTGCCGGGGAGCTGTTTTTT
CDR3: CASSDFEGQRAGELFF
size: .
D: TRBD1
V: TRBV2
J: TRBJ2-2

DNA: TGTGCCAGCAGTTTCCTGACGGAGACCCAGTACTTC
CDR3: CASSFLTETQYF
size: .
D: .
V: TRBV6-5
J: TRBJ2-5

DNA: TGTGCCAGCAGACCCCTTAGCGGGGCGTTCAATGAGCAGTTCTTC
CDR3: CASRPLSGAFNEQFF
size: .
D: TRBD2
V: TRBV13
J: TRBJ2-1

DNA: TGTGCCAGCAGTCTTGAGGGGCCGGTCGAGCAGTACTTC
CDR3: CASSLEGPVEQYF
size: .
D: .
V: TRBV2
J: TRBJ2-7

DNA: TGTGCCAGTAGTCGGGACAGGCAAGAGACCCAGTACTTC
CDR3: CASSRDRQETQYF
size: .
D: TRBD1
V: TRBV19
J: TRBJ2-5

DNA: TGTGCCAGCAGTTCCCCCTCCCGGGGACTGAACACTGAAGCTTTCTTT
CDR3: CASSSPSRGLNTEAFF
size: .
D: .
V: TRBV28
J: TRBJ1-1

DNA: TGCGCCAGCAGCTCGGGAGGGAAGGATGAAAAACTGTTTTTT
CDR3: CASSSGGKDEKLFF
size: .
D: .
V: TRBV5-1
J: TRBJ1-4

DNA: TGTGCCAGCAGTTCGGCCCTCCAAGAGACCCAGTACTTC
CDR3: CASSSALQETQYF
size: .
D: .
V: TRBV2
J: TRBJ2-5

DNA: TGTGCCAGCAGCTTAGGAGCCGGGAATCAGCCCCAGCATTTT
CDR3: CASSLGAGNQPQHF
size: .
D: .
V: TRBV7-9
J: TRBJ1-5

DNA: TGCGCCAGCAGCTCAGGACAGGGACTATACAATGAGCAGTTCTTC
CDR3: CASSSGQGLYNEQFF
size: .
D: .
V: TRBV5-1
J: TRBJ2-1

DNA: TGTGCCAGCAGTTCTCGTATGGGGGGTGTTAATGAAAAACTGTTTTTT
CDR3: CASSSRMGGVNEKLFF
size: .
D: .
V: TRBV28
J: TRBJ1-4

DNA: TGTGCCAGCAGTGCTAATGAAAAACTGTTTTTT
CDR3: CASSANEKLFF
size: .
D: .
V: TRBV2
J: TRBJ1-4

DNA: TGCGCCAGCAGCCCCGGATTCACTTGGGGCACAGATACGCAGTATTTT
CDR3: CASSPGFTWGTDTQYF
size: .
D: .
V: TRBV5-1
J: TRBJ2-3

DNA: TGTGCCACTAGCGGGGGGTCAGATACGCAGTATTTT
CDR3: CATSGGSDTQYF
size: few
D: TRBD2
V: TRBV7-9
J: TRBJ2-3

DNA: TGTGCCTGGAGTGGACTAGCGGGGGGTGGGGAGACCCAGTACTTC
CDR3: CAWSGLAGGGETQYF
size: .
D: TRBD2
V: TRBV30
J: TRBJ2-5